These 22 T cell receptor beta chains were all obtained from the same sample, sequenced in a study of T cells in Graves' hyperthyroidism and ophthalmopathy. Amplification targeted TCR beta CDR3 regions from RNA transcripts. The HTBI primer set drove a first-round RT-PCR of the TCR CDR3. TCRdb processed the multiplex PCR reads anew with MiXCR; each CDR3 protein has one entry. There are hundreds of thousands of distinct CDR3 sequences in the sample; about 38% occur only once, and more than 7% lies in the top ten. The source material was blood. The receptors here all came from a young man with Graves' hyperthyroidism.

The sample holds many counts of this clonotype. The chain employs TRBV29-1 and TRBJ2-7; either TRBD1 or TRBD2 may supply D (5 bases each). Germline-derived CDR1 and CDR2 are SQVTM and ANQGSEA. V lost 6 bases to trimming and J lost 5 bases, with 17 bases between them. The CDR3 spans 13 residues. CDR3 sequence reads: CSVRDRQANEQYF. Written as DNA, the CDR3 is TGCAGCGTAAGGGACCGGCAGGCAAACGAGCAGTACTTC.

This clonotype was seen many times. This chain uses TRBV9 with TRBJ1-6; the D is unclear. From germline, CDR1 is SGDLS and CDR2 YYNGEE. The length of the CDR3 is 14 residues. V dropped 0 bases and J dropped 7 bases, with 8 bases sitting between them. CDR3 region: CASSVGTSNSPLHF. CDR3 nucleotide sequence: TGTGCCAGCAGCGTAGGGACTTCAAATTCACCCCTCCACTTT.

This clonotype was counted a few times. The chain uses TRBV18 and TRBJ2-7, with 10 nucleotides matching TRBD1. The V gene's germline CDR1 is KGHSH and CDR2 LQKENI. Trimming at V came to 5 bases and at J to 4 bases, leaving 5 bases not matched to a gene. The CDR3 spans 14 residues. The CDR3 loop reads CASSKGQGYYEQYF. CDR3 coding DNA: TGTGCCAGCTCAAAGGGACAGGGGTATTACGAGCAGTACTTC.

Notes on this clonotype: Given the absence of the conserved phenylalanine or tryptophan at the CDR3 end, a read error is likely. J is TRBJ2-7 and V is TRBV5-1, with 9 bases that match TRBD1. The J segment lost 5 bases and the V segment lost 4 bases, leaving 4 bases of the junction unmatched. The CDR3 runs to 13 residues. CDR1 is SGHRS, CDR2 YFSETQ, per germline. CDR3 DNA: TGCGCCAGCAGCGGGGACAGGGCAAACGAGCAGTACTCC. Translating it yields CASSGDRANEQYS.

This clonotype was counted between two and nine times. V gene TRBV20-1 combines with J gene TRBJ1-1; 9 bases agree with TRBD1. From germline, CDR1 is DFQATT and CDR2 SNEGSKA (reference sequence). CDR3 length: 16 residues. J was trimmed by 6 bases and V by 6 bases; bases with no gene match: 17. DNA of the CDR3: TGCAGTGCAACAAGACAGGGGGTGAGGTCGATCGCTGAAGCTTTCTTT. Protein sequence: CSATRQGVRSIAEAFF.

This clonotype was counted ten times or more. This rearrangement joins TRBV7-3 to TRBJ2-7, with 8 bases matching TRBD2. Germline CDR1 and CDR2: SGHTA and FQGTGA. CDR3 length equals 14 residues. Unmatched junction bases numbered 5, after V lost 4 bases and J lost 3 bases. The CDR3 protein is CASSYSGIGYEQYF. DNA for the CDR3: TGTGCCAGCAGCTATAGCGGGATCGGCTACGAGCAGTACTTC.

J is TRBJ1-1 and V is TRBV24-1; the D gene is possibly TRBD1 (5 bases). The CDR3 totals 12 residues. Germline values: CDR1 KGHDR, CDR2 SFDVKD. The DNA of the CDR3 is TGTGCTGAGACAGAGTTGAACACTGAAGCTTTCTTT. Translating gives CAETELNTEAFF.

The sample holds many counts of this clonotype. This chain joins TRBV20-1 and TRBJ2-7; D is perhaps TRBD1 (5 bases). Trimming left V 3 bases short and J 1 base short, with 10 bases between. The CDR3 is 13 residues long. Germline-derived CDR1 and CDR2 are DFQATT and SNEGSKA (reference sequence). CDR3 bases: TGCAGTGCTAGGCCAGGGTGGTCCTACGAGCAGTACTTC. It translates to CSARPGWSYEQYF.

V and J are TRBV6-4 and TRBJ1-4, with TRBD1 matching 10 bases. Trimming cost V 2 bases and J 11 bases; bases outside gene matches: 2. The germline gives CDR1 MRHNA, CDR2 SNTAGT. CDR3 length equals 13 residues. CDR3 in DNA: TGTGCCAGCAGTGACCCGGGACAGGGGAAACTGTTTTTT. Its translation is CASSDPGQGKLFF.

The V call is TRBV2, the J call TRBJ2-7, with no clear D. Trimming took off 5 bases at V and 0 bases at J, with 11 bases between the two ends. Germline-derived CDR1 and CDR2 are SNHLY and FYNNEI. The CDR3 sequence is 14 residues long. CDR3 loop: CASSRLINSYEQYF. Written as DNA, the CDR3 is TGTGCCAGCAGTCGACTCATCAACTCCTACGAGCAGTACTTC.

This clonotype was seen many times. The chain has TRBV25-1 and TRBJ2-5; TRBD1 is a possible D gene (6 bases). The CDR3 loop spans 14 amino acids. Germline V gene data show CDR1 as MGHDK and CDR2 as SYGVNS. Trimming left V 7 bases short and J 4 bases short, with 16 bases between. This chain's CDR3 is CASTRGGPGETQYF. CDR3 bases: TGTGCCAGCACAAGAGGGGGTCCCGGAGAGACCCAGTACTTC.

Only one count was recorded for this clonotype. This chain links TRBV11-2 with TRBJ2-2; D call uncertain. Germline V gives CDR1 SGHAT, CDR2 FQNNGV. The CDR3 loop spans 15 amino acids. The V end lost 3 bases, the J end lost 3 bases, and 11 bases lay between the germline ends. CDR3 coding DNA: TGTGCCAGCAGCTTGGTTGGGGATGACACCGGGGAGCTGTTTTTT. Protein: CASSLVGDDTGELFF.

This clonotype was seen a few times. The J gene is TRBJ2-7, the V gene TRBV9; D is possibly TRBD1 (6 bases). Germline CDR1 is SGDLS and CDR2 is YYNGEE. The CDR3 is made up of 11 amino acids. V lost 9 bases to trimming and J lost 3 bases, with 10 bases between them. For the CDR3, the DNA is TGTGCCAACAAGGGGGACTACGAGCAGTACTTC. This encodes CANKGDYEQYF. The variable domain in full, completed from reference TRBV9 and TRBJ2-7, reads DSGVTQTPKHLITATGQRVTLRCSPRSGDLSVYWYQQSLDQGLQFLIQYYNGEERAKGNILERFSAQQFPDLHSELNLSSLELGDSALYFCANKGDYEQYFGPGTRLTVT.

This clonotype has ten or more counts. V and J are TRBV7-9 and TRBJ2-7; possibly TRBD2 for D (6 bases). This CDR3 contains 16 residues. The germline V gene has CDR1 SEHNR and CDR2 FQNEAQ (reference sequence). The V gene lost 5 bases and the J gene lost 1 base, with 18 bases spanning the gap. The CDR3 DNA reads as TGTGCCAGCAGCCACGGGACTGGGACGAGATCCTACGAGCAGTACTTC. Encoded protein: CASSHGTGTRSYEQYF. Full variable domain (missing parts from reference TRBV7-9 and TRBJ2-7): DTGVSQNPRHKITKRGQNVTFRCDPISEHNRLYWYRQTLGQGPEFLTYFQNEAQLEKSRLLSDRFSAERPKGSFSTLEIQRTEQGDSAMYLCASSHGTGTRSYEQYFGPGTRLTVT.

V usage is TRBV7-3 and J usage is TRBJ1-6, with D perhaps matching TRBD1 (5 bases). From germline, CDR1 is SGHTA and CDR2 FQGTGA. This CDR3 comprises 14 residues. The V gene lost 8 bases and the J gene lost 9 bases, with 17 bases spanning the gap. The CDR3 loop is CASSPGGDSSPLHF. DNA of the CDR3: TGTGCCAGCTCCCCGGGGGGGGATTCTTCACCCCTCCACTTT.

This clonotype was recorded at least ten times. This chain uses TRBV7-9 with TRBJ1-1; D may be TRBD1 (5 bases). V lost 1 base to trimming and J lost 1 base, with 13 bases between them. CDR1 is SEHNR, CDR2 FQNEAQ, per germline (reference sequence). The CDR3 is 16 amino acids. The DNA of the CDR3 is TGTGCCAGCAGCTTAGAGTTCGGGGCTAAGAACACTGAAGCTTTCTTT. As protein: CASSLEFGAKNTEAFF. Drawing the rest from reference TRBV7-9 and TRBJ1-1, the complete variable domain is DTGVSQNPRHKITKRGQNVTFRCDPISEHNRLYWYRQTLGQGPEFLTYFQNEAQLEKSRLLSDRFSAERPKGSFSTLEIQRTEQGDSAMYLCASSLEFGAKNTEAFFGQGTRLTVV.

In this sample, this clonotype turned up many times. The chain has TRBV7-2 and TRBJ2-7; 7 positions match TRBD1. The length of the CDR3 is 14 residues. CDR1 is SGHTA, CDR2 FQGNSA, per germline. Losses at the gene ends were 5 bases for V and 3 bases for J; bases not matched to a gene: 7. The CDR3 reads CASSPGSGGYEQYF. The DNA for the CDR3 is TGTGCCAGCAGCCCCGGGTCAGGGGGCTACGAGCAGTACTTC.

This clonotype has more than one count but fewer than ten. The V call is TRBV12-3 or TRBV12-4, the J call TRBJ1-4; 11 nucleotides agree with TRBD1. V dropped 5 bases and J dropped 8; count of bases not matched to a gene: 7. The CDR3 has 15 residues. CDR3 amino acids: CASSLQGTGGEKLFF. CDR3 DNA: TGTGCCAGCAGTCTCCAAGGGACAGGGGGAGAAAAACTGTTTTTT.

The chain recombines TRBV29-1 with TRBJ1-6, with D possibly being TRBD1 (5 bases). CDR1 and CDR2 (germline): SQVTM, ANQGSEA. The CDR3 is 14 amino acids. Between the trimmed V and J ends, which lost 3 bases and 8 bases, there was a span of 14 bases. The CDR3 nucleotides are TGCAGCGTTGACGCGGGGCTAGGGGATTCACCCCTCCACTTT. Amino acid sequence: CSVDAGLGDSPLHF.

The chain combines TRBV6-2 or TRBV6-3 with TRBJ1-5, with D unresolved. The germline V gene has CDR1 MNHEY and CDR2 SVGEGT. The CDR3 has 15 amino acids. With 1 base removed from V and 3 bases from J, the gap between germline ends came to 10 bases. The CDR3 sequence is CASSYYKDPNQPQHF. CDR3 bases: TGTGCCAGCAGTTACTATAAGGACCCCAATCAGCCCCAGCATTTT.

This clonotype has just one count. Relative to the germline gene, one junction end is altered; a read error may explain this. The chain is built from TRBV20-1 and TRBJ1-1; TRBD1 matches 10 bases. The germline V gene encodes CDR1 DFQATT and CDR2 SNEGSKA (reference sequence). The length of the CDR3 is 9 residues. This chain's CDR3 is CSARRDRGF. The CDR3 coding sequence is TGCAGTGCTAGAAGGGACAGGGGCTTT.

This clonotype has more than one count but fewer than ten. The chain uses TRBV7-2 and TRBJ2-7; possibly TRBD1 for D (7 bases). Germline CDR1 and CDR2: SGHTA and FQGNSA. V was trimmed by 4 bases and J by 4 bases, leaving 20 bases between them. The CDR3 runs to 16 residues. The CDR3 nucleotides are TGTGCCAGCAGCTCGAACGACAGGGAGGTATTATACGAGCAGTACTTC. Encoded protein: CASSSNDREVLYEQYF.